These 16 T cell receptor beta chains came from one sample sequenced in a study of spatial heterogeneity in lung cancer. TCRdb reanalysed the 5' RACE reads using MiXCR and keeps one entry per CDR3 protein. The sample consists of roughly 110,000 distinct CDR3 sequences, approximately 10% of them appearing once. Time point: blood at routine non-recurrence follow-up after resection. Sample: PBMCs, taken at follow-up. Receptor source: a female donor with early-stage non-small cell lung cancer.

CDR3 nucleotide sequence: TGTGCCAGCAGCTGGGCCAGATTCTACGAGCAGTACGTC. This codes for CASSWARFYEQYV. V is TRBV5-6 and J is TRBJ2-7; D call uncertain. CDR3 size: 13 residues. In germline, CDR1 is SGHDT, CDR2 YYEEEE. Trimming pared 3 bases from V and 3 bases from J, leaving 10 bases between.

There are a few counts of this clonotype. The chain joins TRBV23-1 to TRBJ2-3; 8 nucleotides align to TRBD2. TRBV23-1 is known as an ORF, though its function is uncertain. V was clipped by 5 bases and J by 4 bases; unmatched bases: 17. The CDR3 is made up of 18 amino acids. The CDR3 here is CASSSKGHGGLAPDTQYF. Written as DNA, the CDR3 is TGCGCCAGCAGTTCAAAAGGCCATGGTGGACTAGCCCCAGATACGCAGTATTTT.

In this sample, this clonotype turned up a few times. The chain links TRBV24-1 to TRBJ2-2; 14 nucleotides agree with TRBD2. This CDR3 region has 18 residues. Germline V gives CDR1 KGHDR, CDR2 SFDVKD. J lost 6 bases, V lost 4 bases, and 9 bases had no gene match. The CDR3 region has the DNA TGTGCCACCAGTGAGCCTGGGACTAGCGGGAGAGGCGCCGGGGAGCTGTTTTTT. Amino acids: CATSEPGTSGRGAGELFF.

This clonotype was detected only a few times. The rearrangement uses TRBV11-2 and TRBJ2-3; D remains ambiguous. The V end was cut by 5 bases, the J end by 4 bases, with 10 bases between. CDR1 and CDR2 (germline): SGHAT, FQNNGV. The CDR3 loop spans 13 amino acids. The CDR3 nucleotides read TGTGCCAGCAGCCTAAGCACGCCAGATACGCAGTATTTT. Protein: CASSLSTPDTQYF.

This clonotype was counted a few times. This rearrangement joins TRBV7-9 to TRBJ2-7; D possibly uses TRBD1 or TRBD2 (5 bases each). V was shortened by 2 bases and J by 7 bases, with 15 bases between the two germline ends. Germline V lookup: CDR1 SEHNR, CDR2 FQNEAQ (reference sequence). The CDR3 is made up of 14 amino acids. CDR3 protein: CASSLKGPGKEQYF. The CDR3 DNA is TGTGCCAGCAGCTTAAAGGGACCGGGAAAGGAGCAGTACTTC.

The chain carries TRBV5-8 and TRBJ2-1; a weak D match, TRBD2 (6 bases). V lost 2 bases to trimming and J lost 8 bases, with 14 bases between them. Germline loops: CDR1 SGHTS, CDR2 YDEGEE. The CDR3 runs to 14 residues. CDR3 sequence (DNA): TGTGCCAGCAGCTTAGGTCCTAGGAGGGATGAGCAGTTCTTC. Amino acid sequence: CASSLGPRRDEQFF. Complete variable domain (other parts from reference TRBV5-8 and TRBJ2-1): EAGVTQSPTHLIKTRGQQATLRCSPISGHTSVYWYQQALGLGLQFLLWYDEGEERNRGNFPPRFSGRQFPNYSSELNVNALELEDSALYLCASSLGPRRDEQFFGPGTRLTVL.

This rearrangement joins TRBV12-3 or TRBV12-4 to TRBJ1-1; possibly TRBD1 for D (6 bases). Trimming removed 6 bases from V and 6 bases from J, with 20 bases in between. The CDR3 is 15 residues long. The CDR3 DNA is TGTGCCAGCAGCTCCGTAAGTGGGGGCGACGCTGAAGCTTTCTTT. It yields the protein CASSSVSGGDAEAFF.

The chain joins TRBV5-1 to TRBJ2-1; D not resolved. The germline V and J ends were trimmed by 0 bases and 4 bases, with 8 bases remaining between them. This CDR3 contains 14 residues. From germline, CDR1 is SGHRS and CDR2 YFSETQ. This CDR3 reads CASSLDDFYNEQFF. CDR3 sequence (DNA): TGCGCCAGCAGCTTGGACGACTTTTACAATGAGCAGTTCTTC. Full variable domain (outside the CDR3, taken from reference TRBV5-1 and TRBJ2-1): KAGVTQTPRYLIKTRGQQVTLSCSPISGHRSVSWYQQTPGQGLQFLFEYFSETQRNKGNFPGRFSGRQFSNSRSEMNVSTLELGDSALYLCASSLDDFYNEQFFGPGTRLTVL.

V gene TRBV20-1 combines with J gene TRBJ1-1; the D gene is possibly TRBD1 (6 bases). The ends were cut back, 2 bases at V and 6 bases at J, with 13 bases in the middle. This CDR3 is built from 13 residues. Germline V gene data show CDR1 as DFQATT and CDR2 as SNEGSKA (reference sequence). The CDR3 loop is CSARHTGRAEAFF. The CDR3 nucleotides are TGCAGTGCTAGACATACAGGGAGAGCTGAAGCTTTCTTT.

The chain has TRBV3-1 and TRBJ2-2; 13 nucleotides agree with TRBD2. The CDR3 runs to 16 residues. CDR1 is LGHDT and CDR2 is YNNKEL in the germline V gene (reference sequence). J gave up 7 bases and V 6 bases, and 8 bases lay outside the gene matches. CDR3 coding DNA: TGTGCCAGCAGACGGACTAGCGGGAGTTCGGTCGGGGAGCTGTTTTTT. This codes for CASRRTSGSSVGELFF.

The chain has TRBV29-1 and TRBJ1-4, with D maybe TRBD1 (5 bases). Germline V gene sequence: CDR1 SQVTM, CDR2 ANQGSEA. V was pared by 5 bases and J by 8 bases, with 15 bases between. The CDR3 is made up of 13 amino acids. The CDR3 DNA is TGCAGCGTTTCGACGGCCCGGGGGGAAAAACTGTTTTTT. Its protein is CSVSTARGEKLFF.

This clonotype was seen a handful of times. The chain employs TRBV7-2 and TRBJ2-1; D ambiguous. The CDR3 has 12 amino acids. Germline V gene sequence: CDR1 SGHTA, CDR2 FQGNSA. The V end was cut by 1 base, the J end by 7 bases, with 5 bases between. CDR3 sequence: CASSLGTNEQFF. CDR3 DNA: TGTGCCAGCAGCTTAGGGACGAATGAGCAGTTCTTC.

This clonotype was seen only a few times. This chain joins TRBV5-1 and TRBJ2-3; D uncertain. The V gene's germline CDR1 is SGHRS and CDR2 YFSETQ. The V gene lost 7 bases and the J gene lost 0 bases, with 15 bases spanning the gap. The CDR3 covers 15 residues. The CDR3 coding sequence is TGCGCCAGCGCGAACGGCATTACTAGCACAGATACGCAGTATTTT. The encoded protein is CASANGITSTDTQYF.

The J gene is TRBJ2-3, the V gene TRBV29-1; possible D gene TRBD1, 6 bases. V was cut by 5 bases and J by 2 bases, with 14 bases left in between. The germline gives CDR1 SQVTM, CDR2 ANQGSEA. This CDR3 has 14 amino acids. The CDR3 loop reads CSVSARTDTDTQYF. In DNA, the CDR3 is TGCAGCGTTTCAGCCCGGACAGACACAGATACGCAGTATTTT.

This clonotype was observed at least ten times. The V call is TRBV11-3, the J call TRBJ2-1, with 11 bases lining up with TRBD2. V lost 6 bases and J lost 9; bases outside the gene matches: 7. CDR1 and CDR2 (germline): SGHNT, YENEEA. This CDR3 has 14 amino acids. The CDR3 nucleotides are TGTGCCAGCAGTTCCATAGCGGGAGGGCCTGAGCAGTTCTTC. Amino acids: CASSSIAGGPEQFF.

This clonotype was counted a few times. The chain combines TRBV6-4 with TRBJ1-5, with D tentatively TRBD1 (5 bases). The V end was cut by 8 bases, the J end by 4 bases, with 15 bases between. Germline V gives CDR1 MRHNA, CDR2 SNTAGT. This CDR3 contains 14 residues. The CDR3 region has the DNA TGTGCCAGCCATCCCACCGAGGGGAATCAGCCCCAGCATTTT. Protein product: CASHPTEGNQPQHF.